This T cell receptor beta chain appears in the sequencing data of a study of chemoradiotherapy in HPV16-positive cancers. Measured with immunoSEQ multiplex PCR; TCRdb has only the in-frame clones, and not every one. The data contain fewer than 6,000 clones, 90% of them singletons. V lost 4 bases and J 0 bases, leaving 11 bases between the germline ends. The CDR3 has 15 residues. Germline V gives CDR1 SGDLS, CDR2 YYNGEE. The specimen was tumor tissue, collected from a patient who underwent chemoradiotherapy. The chain employs TRBV9 and TRBJ2-1, with D perhaps matching TRBD1 or TRBD2 (5 bases each). The TCR originated in a human donor with HPV-associated anogenital cancer. The CDR3 sequence: CASSRKGSSYNEQFF. The CDR3 DNA reads TGTGCCAGCAGCCGTAAGGGGAGCTCCTACAATGAGCAGTTCTTC. The whole variable domain, remainder taken from reference TRBV9 and TRBJ2-1, is DSGVTQTPKHLITATGQRVTLRCSPRSGDLSVYWYQQSLDQGLQFLIQYYNGEERAKGNILERFSAQQFPDLHSELNLSSLELGDSALYFCASSRKGSSYNEQFFGPGTRLTVL.